These 11 T cell receptor beta chains came from one sample sequenced in a study of shared T cell receptors in the human thymus (dated by TCRdb to about 2021). The library relied on the immunoSEQ multiplex PCR assay. The clones in this table, taken by TCRdb from immuneACCESS, are in-frame only. Not every clone is retained; where verified, under half of the shortfall comes from an unresolved V gene, and the cause of the rest is unknown. This sample holds about 660,000 clones; 70% to 90% were observed only once. The top ten constitute around 0.0099% of the sample. The sample also formed part of further work on human thymus T cells.

The sequenced sample was thymocytes. The receptors come from a boy in the first two years of life with a congenital heart defect. Donor details come from another sample of the same person, matched by shared clones.

The chain links TRBV19 to TRBJ2-7, with 10 bases aligning to TRBD2. Germline lookup yields CDR1 LNHDA and CDR2 SQIVND (reference sequence). J lost 5 bases, V lost 6 bases, and 10 bases had no gene match. The CDR3 is made up of 15 amino acids. The CDR3: CASSPRGTSADEQYF. The CDR3 DNA sequence: TGTGCCAGTAGCCCAAGGGGGACTAGCGCAGACGAGCAGTACTTC.

The chain recombines TRBV27 with TRBJ1-1; perhaps TRBD1 as D (6 bases). Germline CDR1 and CDR2: MNHEY and SMNVEV (reference sequence). Trimming took 8 bases from V and 4 from J, leaving 17 bases between them. The CDR3 consists of 14 residues. This chain's CDR3 is CASVQGAFGTEAFF. The CDR3 DNA reads as TGTGCCAGCGTACAGGGTGCGTTTGGCACTGAAGCTTTCTTT.

J is TRBJ1-2 and V is TRBV6-1, with unresolved D. V lost 4 bases, J lost 6 bases, and 9 bases lay in between. The CDR3 loop spans 12 amino acids. The germline gives CDR1 MNHNS, CDR2 SASEGT. Here the CDR3 DNA reads TGTGCCAGCAGTGCTGTCCCGGATGGCTACACCTTC. Encoded protein: CASSAVPDGYTF.

This chain uses TRBV11-2 with TRBJ1-4; 8 nucleotides line up with TRBD1. Looked up from germline, CDR1 is SGHAT and CDR2 is FQNNGV. The length of the CDR3 is 14 residues. Germline trimming cut 5 bases from V and 8 bases from J; bases unmatched to any gene: 7. This CDR3 reads CASSRDRGVEKLFF. The CDR3 bases are TGTGCCAGCAGCCGCGACAGGGGAGTCGAAAAACTGTTTTTT.

In this sample, this clone turned up a few times. This rearrangement joins TRBV27 to TRBJ2-6; TRBD1 matches at 7 bases. Germline CDR1 and CDR2: MNHEY and SMNVEV (reference sequence). The CDR3 spans 17 residues. V was pared by 5 bases and J by 2 bases, with 9 bases of the junction left unmatched. In DNA, the CDR3 is TGTGCCAGCAGTCGCTCACCCGACAGGGCTGGGGCCAACGTCCTGACTTTC. Protein product: CASSRSPDRAGANVLTF.

The CDR3 DNA is TGCGCCAGCAGCCAAGAAGGGACTAAAACAGATACGCAGTATTTT. Amino acid sequence: CASSQEGTKTDTQYF. The rearrangement uses TRBV4-1 and TRBJ2-3; 7 nucleotides agree with TRBD2. The CDR3 has 15 amino acids. The V and J ends lost 0 bases and 3 bases, in that order; junction bases with no gene match: 3. Germline V lookup: CDR1 MGHRA, CDR2 YSYEKL.

This clone was detected a few times. CDR3: CSVGDGLAHNEQFF. The DNA of the CDR3 is TGCAGCGTTGGGGACGGACTAGCCCATAATGAGCAGTTCTTC. The chain joins TRBV29-1 to TRBJ2-1, with 8 bases aligning to TRBD2. With 4 bases clipped from V and 7 bases from J, the junction kept 9 bases outside the gene matches. Germline V gene lookup returns CDR1 SQVTM and CDR2 ANQGSEA. CDR3 length equals 14 residues.

The chain carries TRBV2 and TRBJ2-1; perhaps TRBD2 as D (6 bases). CDR3 length: 15 residues. V was shortened by 2 bases and J by 2 bases, with 10 bases between the two germline ends. The V gene's germline CDR1 is SNHLY and CDR2 FYNNEI. CDR3 sequence reads: CASSELRDAYNEQFF. DNA for the CDR3: TGTGCCAGCAGTGAACTGCGGGACGCCTACAATGAGCAGTTCTTC.

Notes on this clone: One end of the junction is discordant with germline, which a read error may explain. The chain links TRBV5-1 to TRBJ1-2, with D unclear. The CDR3 extends over 14 amino acids. From germline, CDR1 is SGHRS and CDR2 YFSETQ. In DNA, the CDR3 is TGCGCCAGCAGCTTGGGCCGGTACAACTATGGCTACCCCTTC. Translating gives CASSLGRYNYGYPF.

The chain couples TRBV6-1 to TRBJ2-1; TRBD1 matches at 7 bases. Per the germline V gene, CDR1 is MNHNS and CDR2 is SASEGT. V gave up 7 bases and J gave up 4 bases; unmatched junction bases: 7. The CDR3 is 14 residues long. The CDR3 DNA follows: TGTGCCAGCACGCCGGGACAGACATACAATGAGCAGTTCTTC. Protein: CASTPGQTYNEQFF.

The chain is built from TRBV9 and TRBJ2-3; D is unclear. V lost 0 bases and J lost 0, with 8 bases in between. The germline CDR1 and CDR2 sequences are SGDLS and YYNGEE. The CDR3 is 15 amino acids. CDR3: CASSVALYSTDTQYF. In DNA form, the CDR3 reads TGTGCCAGCAGCGTAGCACTCTATAGCACAGATACGCAGTATTTT. The variable domain in full, with the rest retrieved from reference TRBV9 and TRBJ2-3, is DSGVTQTPKHLITATGQRVTLRCSPRSGDLSVYWYQQSLDQGLQFLIQYYNGEERAKGNILERFSAQQFPDLHSELNLSSLELGDSALYFCASSVALYSTDTQYFGPGTRLTVL.